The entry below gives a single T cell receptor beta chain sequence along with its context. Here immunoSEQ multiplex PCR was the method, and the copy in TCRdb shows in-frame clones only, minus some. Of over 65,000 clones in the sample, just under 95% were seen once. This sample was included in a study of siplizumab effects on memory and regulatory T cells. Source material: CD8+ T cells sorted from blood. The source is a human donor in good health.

The CDR3 region is CASRFAGGWNTEAFF. In DNA form, the CDR3 reads TGTGCCAGCAGATTTGCAGGGGGATGGAACACTGAAGCTTTCTTT. The chain combines TRBV2 with TRBJ1-1; TRBD1 agrees at 7 bases. Germline CDR1 and CDR2: SNHLY and FYNNEI. With V trimmed by 6 bases and J by 1 base, 8 bases remained unmatched. CDR3 length equals 15 residues. The complete variable domain, with remaining parts taken from reference TRBV2 and TRBJ1-1, reads EPEVTQTPSHQVTQMGQEVILRCVPISNHLYFYWYRQILGQKVEFLVSFYNNEISEKSEIFDDQFSVERPDGSNFTLKIRSTKLEDSAMYFCASRFAGGWNTEAFFGQGTRLTVV.